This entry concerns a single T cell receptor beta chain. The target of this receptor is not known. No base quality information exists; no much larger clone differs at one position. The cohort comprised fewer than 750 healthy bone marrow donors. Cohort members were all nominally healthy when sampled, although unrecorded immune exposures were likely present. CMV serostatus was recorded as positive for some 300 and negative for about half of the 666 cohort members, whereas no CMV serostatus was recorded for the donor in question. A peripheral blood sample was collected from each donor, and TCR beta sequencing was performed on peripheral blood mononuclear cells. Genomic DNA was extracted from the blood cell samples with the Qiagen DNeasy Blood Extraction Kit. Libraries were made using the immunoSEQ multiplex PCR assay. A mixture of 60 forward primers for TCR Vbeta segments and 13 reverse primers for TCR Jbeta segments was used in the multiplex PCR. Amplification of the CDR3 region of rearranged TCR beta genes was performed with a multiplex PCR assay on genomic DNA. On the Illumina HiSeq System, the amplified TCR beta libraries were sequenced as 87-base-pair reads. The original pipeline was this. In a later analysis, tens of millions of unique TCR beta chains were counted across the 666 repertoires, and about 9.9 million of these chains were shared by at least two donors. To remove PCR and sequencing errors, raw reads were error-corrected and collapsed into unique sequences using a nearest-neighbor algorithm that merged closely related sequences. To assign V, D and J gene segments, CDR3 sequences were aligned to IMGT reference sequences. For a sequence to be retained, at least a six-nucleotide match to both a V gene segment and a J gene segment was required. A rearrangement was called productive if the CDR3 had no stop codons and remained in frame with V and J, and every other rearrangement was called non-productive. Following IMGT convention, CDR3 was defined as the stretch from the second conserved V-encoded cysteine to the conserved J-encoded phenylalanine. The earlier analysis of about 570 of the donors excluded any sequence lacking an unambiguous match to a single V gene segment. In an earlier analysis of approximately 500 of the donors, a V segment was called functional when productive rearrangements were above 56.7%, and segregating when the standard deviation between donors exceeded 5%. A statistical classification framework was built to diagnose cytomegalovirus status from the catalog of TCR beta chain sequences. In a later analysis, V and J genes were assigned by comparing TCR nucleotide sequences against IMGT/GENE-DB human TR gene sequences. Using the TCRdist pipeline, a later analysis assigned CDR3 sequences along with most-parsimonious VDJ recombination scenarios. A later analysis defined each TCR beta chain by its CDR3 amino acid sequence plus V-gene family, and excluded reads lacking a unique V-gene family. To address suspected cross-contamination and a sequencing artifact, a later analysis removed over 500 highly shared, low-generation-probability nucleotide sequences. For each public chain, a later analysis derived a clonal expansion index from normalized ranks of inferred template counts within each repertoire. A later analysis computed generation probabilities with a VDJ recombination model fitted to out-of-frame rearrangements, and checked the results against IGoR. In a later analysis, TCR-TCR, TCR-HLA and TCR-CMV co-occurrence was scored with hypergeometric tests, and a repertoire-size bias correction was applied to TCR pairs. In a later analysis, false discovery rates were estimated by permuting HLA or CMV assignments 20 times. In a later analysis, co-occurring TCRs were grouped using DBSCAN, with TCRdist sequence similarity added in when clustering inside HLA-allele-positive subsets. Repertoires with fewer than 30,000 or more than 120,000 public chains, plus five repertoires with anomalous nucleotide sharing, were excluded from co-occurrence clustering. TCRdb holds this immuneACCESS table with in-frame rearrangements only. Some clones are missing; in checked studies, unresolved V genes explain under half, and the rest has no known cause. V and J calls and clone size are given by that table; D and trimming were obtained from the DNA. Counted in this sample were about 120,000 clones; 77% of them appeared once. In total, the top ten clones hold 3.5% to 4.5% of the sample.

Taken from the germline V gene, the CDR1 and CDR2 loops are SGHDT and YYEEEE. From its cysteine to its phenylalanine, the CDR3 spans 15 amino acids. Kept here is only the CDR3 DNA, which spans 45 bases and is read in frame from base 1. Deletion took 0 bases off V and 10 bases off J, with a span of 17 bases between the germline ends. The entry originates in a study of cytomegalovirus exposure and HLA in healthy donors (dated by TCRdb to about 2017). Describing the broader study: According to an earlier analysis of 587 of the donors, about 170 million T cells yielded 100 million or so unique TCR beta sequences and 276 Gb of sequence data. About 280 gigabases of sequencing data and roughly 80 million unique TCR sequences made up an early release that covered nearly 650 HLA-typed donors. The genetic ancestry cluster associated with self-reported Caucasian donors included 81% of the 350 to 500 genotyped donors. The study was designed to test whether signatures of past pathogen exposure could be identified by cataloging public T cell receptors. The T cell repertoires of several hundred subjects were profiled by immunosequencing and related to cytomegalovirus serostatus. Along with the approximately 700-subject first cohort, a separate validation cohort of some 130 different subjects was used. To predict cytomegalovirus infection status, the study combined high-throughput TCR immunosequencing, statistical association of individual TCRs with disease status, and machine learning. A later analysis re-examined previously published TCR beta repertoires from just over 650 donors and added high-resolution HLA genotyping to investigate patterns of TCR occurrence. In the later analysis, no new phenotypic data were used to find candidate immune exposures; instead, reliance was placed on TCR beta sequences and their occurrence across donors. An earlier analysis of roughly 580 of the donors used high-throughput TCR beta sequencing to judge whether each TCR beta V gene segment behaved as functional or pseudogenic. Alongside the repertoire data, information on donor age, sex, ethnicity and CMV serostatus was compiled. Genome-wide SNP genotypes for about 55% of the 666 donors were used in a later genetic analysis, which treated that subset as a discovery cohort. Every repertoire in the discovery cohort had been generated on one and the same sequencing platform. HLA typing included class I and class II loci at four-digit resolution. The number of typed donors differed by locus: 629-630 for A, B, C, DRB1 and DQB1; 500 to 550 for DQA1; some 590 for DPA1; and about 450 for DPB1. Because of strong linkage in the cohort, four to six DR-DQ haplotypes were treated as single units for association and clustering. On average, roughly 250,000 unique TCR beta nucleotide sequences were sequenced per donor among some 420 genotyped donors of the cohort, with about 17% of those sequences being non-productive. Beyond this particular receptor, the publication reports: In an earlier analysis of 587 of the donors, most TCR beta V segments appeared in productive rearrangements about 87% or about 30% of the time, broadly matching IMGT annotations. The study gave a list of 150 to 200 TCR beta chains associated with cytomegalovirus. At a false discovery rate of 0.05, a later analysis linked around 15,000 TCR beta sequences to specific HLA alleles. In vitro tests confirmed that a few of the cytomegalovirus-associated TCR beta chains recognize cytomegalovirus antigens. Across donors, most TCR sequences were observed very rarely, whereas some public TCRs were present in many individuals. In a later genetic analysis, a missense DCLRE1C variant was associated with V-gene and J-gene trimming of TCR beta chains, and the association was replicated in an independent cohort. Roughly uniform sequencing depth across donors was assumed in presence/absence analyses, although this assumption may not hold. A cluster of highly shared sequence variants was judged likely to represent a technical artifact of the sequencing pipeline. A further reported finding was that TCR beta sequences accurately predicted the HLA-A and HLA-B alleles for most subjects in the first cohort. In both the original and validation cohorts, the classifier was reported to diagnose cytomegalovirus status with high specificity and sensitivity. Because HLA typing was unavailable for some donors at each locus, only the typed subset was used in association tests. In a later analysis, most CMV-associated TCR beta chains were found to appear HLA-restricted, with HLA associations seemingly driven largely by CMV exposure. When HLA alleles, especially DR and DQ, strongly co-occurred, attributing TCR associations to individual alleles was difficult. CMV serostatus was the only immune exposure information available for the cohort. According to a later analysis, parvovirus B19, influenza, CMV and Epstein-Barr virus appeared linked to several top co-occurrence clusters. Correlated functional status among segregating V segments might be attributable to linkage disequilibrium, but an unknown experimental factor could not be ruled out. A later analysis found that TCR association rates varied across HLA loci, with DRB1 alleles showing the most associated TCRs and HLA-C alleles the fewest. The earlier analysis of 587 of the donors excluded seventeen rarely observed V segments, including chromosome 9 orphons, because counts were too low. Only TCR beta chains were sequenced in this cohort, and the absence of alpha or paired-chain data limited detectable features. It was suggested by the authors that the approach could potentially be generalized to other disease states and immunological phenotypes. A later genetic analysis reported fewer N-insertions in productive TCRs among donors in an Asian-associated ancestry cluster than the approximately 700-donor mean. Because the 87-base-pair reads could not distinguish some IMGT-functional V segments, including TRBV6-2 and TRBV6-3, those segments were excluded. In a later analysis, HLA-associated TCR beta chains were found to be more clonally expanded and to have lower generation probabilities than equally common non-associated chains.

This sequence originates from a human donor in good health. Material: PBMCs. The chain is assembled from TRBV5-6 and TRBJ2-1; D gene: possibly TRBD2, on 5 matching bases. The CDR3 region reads CASSLGPSGPGEQFF. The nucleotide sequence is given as TGTGCCAGCAGCTTGGGCCCCAGCGGCCCCGGCGAGCAGTTCTTC.